A selection of T cell receptor beta chains follows, all from one sample in a study of T-cell reconstitution after alpha-beta-depleted transplantation in children. Each CDR3 protein is one row after TCRdb ran MiXCR on the PCR reads. The table records 450,000 to 600,000 distinct CDR3 sequences, 10% to 15% of them present only once. Sample: PBMCs, mostly from graft donor cells, taken 360 days after TCRalphabeta/CD19-depleted stem cell transplant. Receptors were obtained from a male patient between 10 and 17 years old who had a stem cell transplant for acute myeloid leukemia, so the T cells may come from the graft donor. Both conserved end residues are part of each CDR3. D genes are given only for firm matches. Clone size appears in some rows only: once, few, many, or a class for an expanded clone.

V gene,D gene,J gene,clone size,CDR3 protein,CDR3 DNA
TRBV27,TRBD2,TRBJ2-7,many,CASSRLGGDSYEQYF,TGTGCCAGCAGCCGACTCGGGGGGGACTCCTACGAGCAGTACTTC
TRBV6-5,TRBD1,TRBJ2-3,many,CASSYSIQGADTQYF,TGTGCCAGCAGTTACTCGATTCAGGGGGCAGATACGCAGTATTTT
TRBV6-2/TRBV6-3,-,TRBJ2-1,many,CASRPLVSPEQFF,TGTGCCAGCCGACCACTAGTTTCCCCTGAGCAGTTCTTC
TRBV20-1,-,TRBJ2-7,many,CSARSREEQYF,TGCAGTGCTAGAAGCAGGGAGGAACAGTACTTC
TRBV24-1,-,TRBJ2-7,-,CATSVRGVEQYF,TGTGCCACCAGTGTCAGGGGTGTGGAGCAGTACTTC
TRBV6-1,-,TRBJ2-3,-,CASSDVGGTDTQYF,TGTGCCAGCAGCGACGTCGGAGGCACAGATACGCAGTATTTT
TRBV20-1,TRBD2,TRBJ2-5,-,CSARKREGRETQYF,TGCAGTGCTCGGAAGCGGGAGGGCCGGGAGACCCAGTACTTC
TRBV21-1,-,TRBJ2-4,-,CASSKLYPLVQVIQYF,TGTGCCAGCAGCAAACTATACCCCCTAGTCCAGGTCATTCAGTACTTC
TRBV28,-,TRBJ2-7,many,CASSWTPFHSGTYEQYF,TGTGCCAGCAGTTGGACGCCATTCCATAGCGGAACTTACGAGCAGTACTTC
TRBV4-2,TRBD1,TRBJ2-7,few,CASSQVDRTNGQYF,TGTGCCAGCAGCCAAGTGGACAGGACCAACGGGCAGTACTTC